The entry below describes one T cell receptor beta chain. Its antigen is not known. PCR amplification relied on 60 Vbeta primers (plus 13 Jbeta primers). The protocol was immunoSEQ multiplex PCR, while the TCRdb copy is restricted to in-frame clones and leaves out a portion. The sample has 200,000 or so clones, about 80% seen once. The CDR3 runs 17 residues. Per germline, CDR1 LGHNA and CDR2 YSLEER. V lost 0 bases to trimming and J lost 0 bases; unmatched junction nucleotides: 2. This record comes from a study of cytomegalovirus exposure and HLA in healthy donors. The wider study: Membership in the Caucasian-associated ancestry cluster was found for around 81% of around 380 genotyped donors.

Study-level findings and limits: A missense variant in DCLRE1C was later tied to TCR beta V- and J-gene trimming. Among the most significant clusters, several appeared linked to common viral pathogens in a later analysis.

Specimen: PBMCs. The V call is TRBV4-3, the J call TRBJ2-6, with 7 bases identical to TRBD1. The source is a woman aged 18-29 years in good health and CMV-seropositive. The CDR3 DNA sequence: TGCGCCAGCAGCCAAGAAGGGGACAGCTCTGGGGCCAACGTCCTGACTTTC. Translation: CASSQEGDSSGANVLTF.